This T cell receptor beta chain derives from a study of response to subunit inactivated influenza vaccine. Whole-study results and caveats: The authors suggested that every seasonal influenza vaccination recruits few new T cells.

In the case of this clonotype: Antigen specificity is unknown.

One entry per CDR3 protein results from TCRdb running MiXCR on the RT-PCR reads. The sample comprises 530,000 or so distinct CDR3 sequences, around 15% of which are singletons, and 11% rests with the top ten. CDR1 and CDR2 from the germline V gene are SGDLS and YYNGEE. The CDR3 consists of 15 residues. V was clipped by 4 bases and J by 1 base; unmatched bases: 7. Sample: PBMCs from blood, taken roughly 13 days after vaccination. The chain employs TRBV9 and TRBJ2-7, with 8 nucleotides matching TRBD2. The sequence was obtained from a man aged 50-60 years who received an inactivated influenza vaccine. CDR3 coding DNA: TGTGCCAGCAGCCCATCGGGACTAGTTTCCTACGAGCAGTACTTC. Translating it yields CASSPSGLVSYEQYF.